This T cell receptor (beta chain) was obtained from a study of cytomegalovirus exposure and HLA in healthy donors. General observations from the study: An ancestry cluster, one associated with Asian ancestry, reportedly showed fewer N-insertions than the approximately 700-donor mean in a later analysis.

This clone showed up just once. Its target is unknown. The PCR contained 60 Vbeta and 13 Jbeta primers. Repertoires were generated with immunoSEQ multiplex PCR, while TCRdb's copy carries only in-frame clones and drops some. This sample carries around 99,000 clones, 82% of them seen once, and the ten largest clones take 2% to 3%. The sample taken for sequencing was PBMCs. The sequence came from a man under 40 in good health and CMV-seropositive.

In DNA, the CDR3 is TGCAGCGTGGGGCAGACCTACGAGCAGTACTTC. Protein product: CSVGQTYEQYF. The rearrangement joins TRBV29-1 to TRBJ2-7; TRBD1 is a possible D gene (5 bases). Germline V gives CDR1 SQVTM, CDR2 ANQGSEA. The CDR3 is 11 residues long. V was trimmed by 6 bases and J by 2 bases, leaving 8 bases between them.